The rows below give T cell receptor beta chains drawn from one sample of a study of cytomegalovirus exposure and HLA in healthy donors. Repertoires were generated with immunoSEQ multiplex PCR, while TCRdb's copy carries only in-frame clones and drops some. The sample yields 130,000 to 150,000 clones, around 79% seen once. The sequenced material came from PBMCs. The receptors shown here come from a woman aged 40 to 55 in good health and CMV-seropositive. The CDR3 runs from the conserved cysteine through the conserved F or W. Each record gives: clone size, J gene, D gene, V gene, CDR3 protein, CDR3 DNA. A D gene is named only where the DNA matches it firmly. Part of the rows lack a size; the others show once, few, many or a class for expanded clones.

clone_size: -; j_call: TRBJ2-1; d_call: -; v_call: TRBV7-2; cdr3_aa: CASSLEAASYNEQFF; cdr3_nt: TGTGCCAGCAGCTTAGAGGCGGCGAGCTACAATGAGCAGTTCTTC
clone_size: once; j_call: TRBJ1-1; d_call: -; v_call: TRBV7-9; cdr3_aa: CASSRGGAEAFF; cdr3_nt: TGTGCCAGCAGCCGGGGGGGGGCTGAAGCTTTCTTT
clone_size: -; j_call: TRBJ2-7; d_call: TRBD2; v_call: TRBV6-6; cdr3_aa: CASSVAGLTYEQYF; cdr3_nt: TGTGCCAGCAGTGTAGCGGGATTAACCTACGAGCAGTACTTC
clone_size: -; j_call: TRBJ1-1; d_call: -; v_call: TRBV28; cdr3_aa: CASTPVGGRGTEAFF; cdr3_nt: TGTGCCAGCACCCCCGTCGGGGGGCGAGGCACTGAAGCTTTCTTT
clone_size: -; j_call: TRBJ1-1; d_call: -; v_call: TRBV21-1; cdr3_aa: CASSNRGRNTEAFF; cdr3_nt: TGTGCCAGCAGCAATAGGGGGAGAAACACTGAAGCTTTCTTT
clone_size: -; j_call: TRBJ1-4; d_call: TRBD1; v_call: TRBV30; cdr3_aa: CAWNVQGTTNEKLFF; cdr3_nt: TGTGCCTGGAACGTACAGGGGACAACTAATGAAAAACTGTTTTTT
clone_size: -; j_call: TRBJ2-1; d_call: TRBD2; v_call: TRBV5-1; cdr3_aa: CASSLGRGYNEQFF; cdr3_nt: TGCGCCAGCAGCTTGGGGCGGGGGTACAATGAGCAGTTCTTC
clone_size: -; j_call: TRBJ2-2; d_call: -; v_call: TRBV7-3; cdr3_aa: CASSSDRMAGELFF; cdr3_nt: TGTGCCAGCAGCTCCGACAGGATGGCCGGGGAGCTGTTTTTT
clone_size: -; j_call: TRBJ1-5; d_call: -; v_call: TRBV5-1; cdr3_aa: CASSPSSGNQPQHF; cdr3_nt: TGCGCCAGCAGCCCCTCCTCGGGCAATCAGCCCCAGCATTTT
clone_size: -; j_call: TRBJ1-2; d_call: -; v_call: TRBV25-1; cdr3_aa: CASSERREPSYGYTF; cdr3_nt: TGTGCCAGCAGTGAAAGAAGAGAGCCGTCCTATGGCTACACCTTC
clone_size: few; j_call: TRBJ1-2; d_call: -; v_call: TRBV28; cdr3_aa: CASRPSVPNYGYTF; cdr3_nt: TGTGCCAGCAGACCGTCAGTGCCTAACTATGGCTACACCTTC
clone_size: -; j_call: TRBJ2-1; d_call: TRBD1; v_call: TRBV5-6; cdr3_aa: CASSLVRGPYNEQFF; cdr3_nt: TGTGCCAGCAGCTTGGTGAGGGGGCCCTACAATGAGCAGTTCTTC
clone_size: once; j_call: TRBJ2-1; d_call: TRBD2; v_call: TRBV7-3; cdr3_aa: CASSPGMAGGQSEQFF; cdr3_nt: TGTGCCAGCAGCCCAGGCATGGCGGGGGGGCAAAGTGAGCAGTTCTTC
clone_size: -; j_call: TRBJ2-3; d_call: TRBD2; v_call: TRBV18; cdr3_aa: CASSPPLAGGGTDTQYF; cdr3_nt: TGTGCCAGCTCACCACCGTTAGCGGGGGGAGGCACAGATACGCAGTATTTT
clone_size: -; j_call: TRBJ1-1; d_call: TRBD1; v_call: TRBV10-1; cdr3_aa: CASSARDRNTEAFF; cdr3_nt: TGCGCCAGCAGTGCCCGGGACAGGAACACTGAAGCTTTCTTT
clone_size: -; j_call: TRBJ1-2; d_call: TRBD1; v_call: TRBV5-1; cdr3_aa: CASSDIPAGTGGTEDGYTF; cdr3_nt: TGCGCCAGCAGCGATATTCCCGCCGGGACAGGCGGTACTGAGGATGGCTACACCTTC
clone_size: -; j_call: TRBJ1-2; d_call: -; v_call: TRBV7-2; cdr3_aa: CASSLAREVYGYTF; cdr3_nt: TGTGCCAGCAGCTTAGCCAGAGAGGTCTATGGCTACACCTTC
clone_size: -; j_call: TRBJ2-7; d_call: TRBD2; v_call: TRBV15; cdr3_aa: CATSRDTGGAKEQYF; cdr3_nt: TGTGCCACCAGCAGAGATACCGGGGGGGCTAAAGAGCAGTACTTC
clone_size: -; j_call: TRBJ1-2; d_call: -; v_call: TRBV2; cdr3_aa: CASILNFGLGGGYTF; cdr3_nt: TGTGCCAGCATCTTGAATTTTGGTCTAGGTGGTGGCTACACCTTC
clone_size: -; j_call: TRBJ2-1; d_call: TRBD1; v_call: TRBV6-4; cdr3_aa: CASSRDSYNEQFF; cdr3_nt: TGTGCCAGCAGTCGGGACAGCTACAATGAGCAGTTCTTC
clone_size: -; j_call: TRBJ1-6; d_call: -; v_call: TRBV2; cdr3_aa: CASSENREPSPLHF; cdr3_nt: TGTGCCAGCAGTGAGAACAGGGAACCATCACCCCTCCACTTT
clone_size: -; j_call: TRBJ2-2; d_call: TRBD1; v_call: TRBV4-3; cdr3_aa: CASREEQGIGIGELFF; cdr3_nt: TGCGCCAGCAGGGAGGAACAGGGGATCGGAATCGGGGAGCTGTTTTTT
clone_size: few; j_call: TRBJ1-2; d_call: TRBD1; v_call: TRBV12-5; cdr3_aa: CASARTGYGYTF; cdr3_nt: TGTGCTAGTGCCCGGACAGGCTATGGCTACACCTTC
clone_size: -; j_call: TRBJ2-2; d_call: TRBD1; v_call: TRBV2; cdr3_aa: CASKRQGGTGELFF; cdr3_nt: TGTGCCAGCAAGAGACAGGGGGGAACCGGGGAGCTGTTTTTT
clone_size: -; j_call: TRBJ2-7; d_call: TRBD1; v_call: TRBV5-1; cdr3_aa: CASSFGQGVYEQYF; cdr3_nt: TGCGCCAGCAGCTTCGGACAGGGTGTCTACGAGCAGTACTTC
clone_size: -; j_call: TRBJ1-6; d_call: -; v_call: TRBV11-2; cdr3_aa: CASSLSANSPLHF; cdr3_nt: TGTGCCAGCAGCTTAAGCGCTAATTCACCCCTCCACTTT
clone_size: few; j_call: TRBJ2-7; d_call: -; v_call: TRBV14; cdr3_aa: CASSQDSGEEQYF; cdr3_nt: TGTGCCAGCAGCCAAGATAGTGGGGAGGAGCAGTACTTC
clone_size: -; j_call: TRBJ1-2; d_call: -; v_call: TRBV21-1; cdr3_aa: CASSPSQPGGSRGYTF; cdr3_nt: TGTGCCAGCAGCCCCTCGCAGCCAGGGGGTTCACGTGGCTACACCTTC
clone_size: -; j_call: TRBJ2-5; d_call: -; v_call: TRBV4-1; cdr3_aa: CASSQGPTGTQYF; cdr3_nt: TGCGCCAGCAGCCAAGGACCCACAGGCACCCAGTACTTC
clone_size: -; j_call: TRBJ2-7; d_call: TRBD2; v_call: TRBV12-5; cdr3_aa: CASEEGLAGGPYEQYF; cdr3_nt: TGTGCTAGTGAGGAGGGACTAGCGGGGGGGCCCTACGAGCAGTACTTC
clone_size: -; j_call: TRBJ1-6; d_call: -; v_call: TRBV18; cdr3_aa: CASSSQETYNSPLHF; cdr3_nt: TGTGCCAGCTCTTCACAGGAGACCTATAATTCACCCCTCCACTTT
clone_size: -; j_call: TRBJ2-4; d_call: -; v_call: TRBV19; cdr3_aa: CASSQPAGGGKNIQYF; cdr3_nt: TGTGCCAGTAGCCAACCCGCGGGCGGAGGCAAAAACATTCAGTACTTC
clone_size: -; j_call: TRBJ2-1; d_call: -; v_call: TRBV6-6; cdr3_aa: CASSSRPGEQFF; cdr3_nt: TGTGCCAGCAGTTCGAGGCCGGGTGAGCAGTTCTTC
clone_size: -; j_call: TRBJ2-7; d_call: -; v_call: TRBV6-5; cdr3_aa: CASVEQVTSSYEQYF; cdr3_nt: TGTGCCAGCGTGGAACAGGTGACGAGCTCCTACGAGCAGTACTTC
clone_size: -; j_call: TRBJ1-4; d_call: -; v_call: TRBV7-9; cdr3_aa: CASSLQATNEKLFF; cdr3_nt: TGTGCCAGCAGCTTACAGGCAACTAATGAAAAACTGTTTTTT
clone_size: -; j_call: TRBJ2-7; d_call: -; v_call: TRBV2; cdr3_aa: CASSADTAYLHEQYF; cdr3_nt: TGTGCCAGCAGCGCGGACACCGCCTATCTGCACGAGCAGTACTTC
clone_size: -; j_call: TRBJ1-2; d_call: -; v_call: TRBV6-5; cdr3_aa: CASRAPGNYGYTF; cdr3_nt: TGTGCCAGCAGAGCTCCCGGGAACTATGGCTACACCTTC
clone_size: few; j_call: TRBJ2-7; d_call: -; v_call: TRBV10-3; cdr3_aa: CATPGRGYF; cdr3_nt: TGTGCCACGCCAGGGCGCGGGTACTTC
clone_size: -; j_call: TRBJ1-1; d_call: -; v_call: TRBV19; cdr3_aa: CASSISLLLNTEAFF; cdr3_nt: TGTGCCAGTAGTATCTCCCTCCTACTGAACACTGAAGCTTTCTTT
clone_size: -; j_call: TRBJ2-7; d_call: TRBD1; v_call: TRBV7-2; cdr3_aa: CASSLSGTGRAYEQYF; cdr3_nt: TGTGCCAGCAGCTTATCTGGGACAGGGAGGGCCTACGAGCAGTACTTC
clone_size: -; j_call: TRBJ2-3; d_call: TRBD1; v_call: TRBV6-1; cdr3_aa: CASSEDKGDRGWVTDTQYF; cdr3_nt: TGTGCCAGCAGTGAAGATAAGGGGGACAGGGGTTGGGTCACAGATACGCAGTATTTT
clone_size: -; j_call: TRBJ2-6; d_call: -; v_call: TRBV18; cdr3_aa: CASSLTISGANVLTF; cdr3_nt: TGTGCCAGCTCGCTCACAATCTCTGGGGCCAACGTCCTGACTTTC
clone_size: -; j_call: TRBJ1-2; d_call: -; v_call: TRBV19; cdr3_aa: CASSLRGTKNGYTF; cdr3_nt: TGTGCCAGTAGTCTCCGGGGGACTAAGAATGGCTACACCTTC
clone_size: -; j_call: TRBJ1-1; d_call: -; v_call: TRBV6-5; cdr3_aa: CASSYSSGGKNTEAFF; cdr3_nt: TGTGCCAGCAGTTACTCGAGCGGCGGAAAGAACACTGAAGCTTTCTTT
clone_size: -; j_call: TRBJ1-1; d_call: -; v_call: TRBV7-3; cdr3_aa: CASAPGGGETEAFF; cdr3_nt: TGTGCCAGCGCCCCAGGCGGCGGGGAAACTGAAGCTTTCTTT
clone_size: -; j_call: TRBJ1-2; d_call: TRBD1; v_call: TRBV6-1; cdr3_aa: CASSEAGQGASYGYTF; cdr3_nt: TGTGCCAGCAGTGAAGCGGGACAGGGGGCGAGCTATGGCTACACCTTC
clone_size: once; j_call: TRBJ1-2; d_call: -; v_call: TRBV4-1; cdr3_aa: CASSQDRGGGYTF; cdr3_nt: TGCGCCAGCAGCCAAGATCGGGGGGGAGGCTACACCTTC
clone_size: -; j_call: TRBJ1-2; d_call: -; v_call: TRBV28; cdr3_aa: CASSSYMDYGYTF; cdr3_nt: TGTGCCAGCAGTTCTTACATGGACTATGGCTACACCTTC
clone_size: -; j_call: TRBJ2-7; d_call: TRBD1; v_call: TRBV9; cdr3_aa: CASSASGTVYEQYF; cdr3_nt: TGTGCCAGCAGCGCGTCCGGGACAGTCTACGAGCAGTACTTC
clone_size: -; j_call: TRBJ1-3; d_call: -; v_call: TRBV7-3; cdr3_aa: CASSLSSLNSGNTIYF; cdr3_nt: TGTGCCAGCAGCTTATCTTCCCTTAACTCTGGAAACACCATATATTTT
clone_size: -; j_call: TRBJ2-1; d_call: TRBD2; v_call: TRBV7-9; cdr3_aa: CASSLSGGADNEQFF; cdr3_nt: TGTGCCAGCAGCTTAAGCGGGGGGGCGGACAATGAGCAGTTCTTC
clone_size: few; j_call: TRBJ2-3; d_call: TRBD2; v_call: TRBV18; cdr3_aa: CASSPYTSGITDTQYF; cdr3_nt: TGTGCCAGCTCACCATATACTAGCGGGATCACAGATACGCAGTATTTT
clone_size: -; j_call: TRBJ2-3; d_call: TRBD2; v_call: TRBV2; cdr3_aa: CASLRRLAGGLGSSTDTQYF; cdr3_nt: TGTGCCAGCCTTAGAAGACTAGCGGGGGGTCTCGGATCTAGCACAGATACGCAGTATTTT
clone_size: -; j_call: TRBJ2-3; d_call: -; v_call: TRBV5-4; cdr3_aa: CASSLWGRTDTQYF; cdr3_nt: TGTGCCAGCAGCCTGTGGGGCCGCACAGATACGCAGTATTTT
clone_size: once; j_call: TRBJ2-2; d_call: -; v_call: TRBV1; cdr3_aa: CTSSWGQPWGELFF; cdr3_nt: TGCACCAGCAGCTGGGGACAGCCGTGGGGGGAGCTGTTTTTT
clone_size: -; j_call: TRBJ2-3; d_call: -; v_call: TRBV5-4; cdr3_aa: CASSLVHTDTQYF; cdr3_nt: TGTGCCAGCAGCTTGGTTCACACAGATACGCAGTATTTT
clone_size: few; j_call: TRBJ1-1; d_call: TRBD1; v_call: TRBV10-3; cdr3_aa: CAINQGQFTEAFF; cdr3_nt: TGTGCCATCAACCAGGGACAGTTTACTGAAGCTTTCTTT